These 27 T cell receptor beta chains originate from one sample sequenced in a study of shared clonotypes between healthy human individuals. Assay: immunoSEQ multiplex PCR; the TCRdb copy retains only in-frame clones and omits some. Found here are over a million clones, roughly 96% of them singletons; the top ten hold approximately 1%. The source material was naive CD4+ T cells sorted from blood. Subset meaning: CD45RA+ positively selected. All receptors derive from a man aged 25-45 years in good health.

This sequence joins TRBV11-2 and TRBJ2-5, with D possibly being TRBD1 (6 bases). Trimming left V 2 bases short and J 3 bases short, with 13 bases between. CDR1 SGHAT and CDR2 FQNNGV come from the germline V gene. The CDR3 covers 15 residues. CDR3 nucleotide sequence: TGTGCCAGCAGCTTAACAGGGTGGGATAAAGAGACCCAGTACTTC. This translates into CASSLTGWDKETQYF.

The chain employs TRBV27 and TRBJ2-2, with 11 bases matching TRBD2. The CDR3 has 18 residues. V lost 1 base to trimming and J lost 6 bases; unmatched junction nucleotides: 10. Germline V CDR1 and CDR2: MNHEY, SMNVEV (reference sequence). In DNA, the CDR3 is TGTGCCAGCAGTTTATTAGCGGGAGGGTTCCCCGCGGCCGGGGAGCTGTTTTTT. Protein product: CASSLLAGGFPAAGELFF.

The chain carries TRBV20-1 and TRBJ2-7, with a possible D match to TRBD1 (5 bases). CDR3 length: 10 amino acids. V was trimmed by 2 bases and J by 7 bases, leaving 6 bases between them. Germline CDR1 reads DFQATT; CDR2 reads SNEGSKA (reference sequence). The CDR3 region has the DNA TGCAGTGCTAGAAGACAGGAGCAGTACTTC. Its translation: CSARRQEQYF.

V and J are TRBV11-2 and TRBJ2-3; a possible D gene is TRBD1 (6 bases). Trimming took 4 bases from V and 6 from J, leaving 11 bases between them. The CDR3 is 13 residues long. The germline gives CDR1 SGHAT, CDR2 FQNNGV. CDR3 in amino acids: CASSSSGADTQYF. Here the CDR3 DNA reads TGTGCCAGCAGCTCCTCAGGGGCCGATACGCAGTATTTT. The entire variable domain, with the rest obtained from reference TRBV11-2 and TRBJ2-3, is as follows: EAGVAQSPRYKIIEKRQSVAFWCNPISGHATLYWYQQILGQGPKLLIQFQNNGVVDDSQLPKDRFSAERLKGVDSTLKIQPAKLEDSAVYLCASSSSGADTQYFGPGTRLTVL.

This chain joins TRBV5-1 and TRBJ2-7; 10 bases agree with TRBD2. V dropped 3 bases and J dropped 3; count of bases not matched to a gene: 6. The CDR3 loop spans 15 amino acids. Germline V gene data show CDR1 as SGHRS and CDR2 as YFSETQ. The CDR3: CASSWLAGASYEQYF. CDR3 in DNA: TGCGCCAGCAGCTGGCTAGCGGGGGCCAGCTACGAGCAGTACTTC.

The CDR3 nucleotides read TGTGCCAGCTCACCACTACCAGCTCCGAACACCGGGGAGCTGTTTTTT. Translation: CASSPLPAPNTGELFF. This chain joins TRBV18 and TRBJ2-2; no reliable D call. Deletions cut 1 base from V and 0 bases from J, with 9 bases between. The CDR3 consists of 16 residues. Per germline, CDR1 KGHSH and CDR2 LQKENI.

CDR3 nucleotides: TGTGCCAGCAGTGAGAGGGCTGGGGACTATGGCTACACCTTC. Protein product: CASSERAGDYGYTF. V usage is TRBV6-1 and J usage is TRBJ1-2; D unclear. The CDR3 runs 14 residues. Deletions cut 3 bases from V and 3 bases from J, with 11 bases between. Germline-derived CDR1 and CDR2 are MNHNS and SASEGT.

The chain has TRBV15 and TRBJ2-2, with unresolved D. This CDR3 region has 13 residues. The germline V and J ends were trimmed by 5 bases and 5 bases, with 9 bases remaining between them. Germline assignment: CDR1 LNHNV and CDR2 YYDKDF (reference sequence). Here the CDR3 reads CATSDWVTGELFF. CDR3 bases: TGTGCCACCAGCGATTGGGTTACCGGGGAGCTGTTTTTT.

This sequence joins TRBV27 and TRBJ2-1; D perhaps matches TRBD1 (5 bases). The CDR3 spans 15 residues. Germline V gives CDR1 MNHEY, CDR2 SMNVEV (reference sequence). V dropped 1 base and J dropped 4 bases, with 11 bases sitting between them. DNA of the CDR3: TGTGCCAGCAGTTTATTGTCTGGGGCATACAATGAGCAGTTCTTC. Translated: CASSLLSGAYNEQFF.

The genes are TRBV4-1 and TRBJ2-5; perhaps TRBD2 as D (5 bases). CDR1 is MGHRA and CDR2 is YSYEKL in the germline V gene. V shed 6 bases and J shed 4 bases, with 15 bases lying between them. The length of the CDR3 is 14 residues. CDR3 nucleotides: TGCGCCAGCAGTAACCCCTTCGGGGTAGAGACCCAGTACTTC. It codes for CASSNPFGVETQYF.

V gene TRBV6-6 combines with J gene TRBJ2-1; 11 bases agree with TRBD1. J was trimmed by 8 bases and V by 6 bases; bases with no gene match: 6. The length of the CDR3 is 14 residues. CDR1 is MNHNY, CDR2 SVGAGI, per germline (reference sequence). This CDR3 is CASRDRGLSDEQFF. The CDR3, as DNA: TGTGCCAGCAGGGACAGGGGGCTGAGCGATGAGCAGTTCTTC.

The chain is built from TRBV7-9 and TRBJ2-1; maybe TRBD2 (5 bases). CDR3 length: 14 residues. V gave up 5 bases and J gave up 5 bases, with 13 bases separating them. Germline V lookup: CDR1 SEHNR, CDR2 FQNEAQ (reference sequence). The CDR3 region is CASSRLPADNEQFF. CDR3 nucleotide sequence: TGTGCCAGCAGCCGTCTCCCAGCGGACAATGAGCAGTTCTTC.

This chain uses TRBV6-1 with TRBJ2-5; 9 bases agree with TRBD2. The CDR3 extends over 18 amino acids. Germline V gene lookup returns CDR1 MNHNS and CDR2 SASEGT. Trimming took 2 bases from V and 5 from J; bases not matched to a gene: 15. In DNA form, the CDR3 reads TGTGCCAGCAGTGAATGGAGTCGTCTAGCGGGGAGCCGGGAGACCCAGTACTTC. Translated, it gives CASSEWSRLAGSRETQYF.

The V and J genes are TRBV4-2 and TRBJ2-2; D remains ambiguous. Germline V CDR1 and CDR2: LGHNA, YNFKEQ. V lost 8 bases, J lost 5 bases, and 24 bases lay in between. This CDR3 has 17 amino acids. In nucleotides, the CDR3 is TGTGCCAGCGATTGGTGTGTAGGCTGGGTACGGACCGGGGAGCTGTTTTTT. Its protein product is CASDWCVGWVRTGELFF.

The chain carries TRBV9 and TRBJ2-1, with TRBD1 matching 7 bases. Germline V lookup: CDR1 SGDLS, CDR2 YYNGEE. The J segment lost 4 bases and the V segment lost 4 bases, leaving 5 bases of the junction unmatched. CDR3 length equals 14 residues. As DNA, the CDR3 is TGTGCCAGCAGCCCATTACAGGGGTACAATGAGCAGTTCTTC. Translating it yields CASSPLQGYNEQFF.

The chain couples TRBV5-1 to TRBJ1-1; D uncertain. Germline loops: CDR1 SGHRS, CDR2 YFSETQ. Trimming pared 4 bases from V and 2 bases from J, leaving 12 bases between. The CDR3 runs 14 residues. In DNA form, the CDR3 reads TGCGCCAGCAGCGCGGGCCAGCCTAACACTGAAGCTTTCTTT. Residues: CASSAGQPNTEAFF.

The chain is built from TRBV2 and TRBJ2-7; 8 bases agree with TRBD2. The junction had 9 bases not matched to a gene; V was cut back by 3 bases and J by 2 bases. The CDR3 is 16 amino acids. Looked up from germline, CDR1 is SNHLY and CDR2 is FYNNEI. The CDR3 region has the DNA TGTGCCAGCAGTGAGTTAGGGCGGGAGGCAACCTACGAGCAGTACTTC. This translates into CASSELGREATYEQYF.

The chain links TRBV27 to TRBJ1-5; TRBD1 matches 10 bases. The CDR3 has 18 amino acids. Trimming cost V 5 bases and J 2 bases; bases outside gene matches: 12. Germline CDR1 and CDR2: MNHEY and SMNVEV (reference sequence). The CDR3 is CASSPSGTGEGRNQPQHF. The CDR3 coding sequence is TGTGCCAGCAGTCCCTCCGGGACAGGGGAGGGTCGCAATCAGCCCCAGCATTTT.

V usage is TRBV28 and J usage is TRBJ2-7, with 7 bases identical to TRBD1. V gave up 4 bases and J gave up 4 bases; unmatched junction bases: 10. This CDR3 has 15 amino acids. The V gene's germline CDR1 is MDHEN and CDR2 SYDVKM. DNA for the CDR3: TGTGCCAGCAGTTCCATTGGACAGGAACGGTACGAGCAGTACTTC. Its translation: CASSSIGQERYEQYF.

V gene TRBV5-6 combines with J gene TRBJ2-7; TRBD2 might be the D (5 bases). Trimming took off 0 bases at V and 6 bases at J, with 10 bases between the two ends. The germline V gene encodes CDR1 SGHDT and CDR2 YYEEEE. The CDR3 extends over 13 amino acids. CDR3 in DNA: TGTGCCAGCAGCTTGGTATCTGGAGGCGAGCAGTACTTC. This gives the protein CASSLVSGGEQYF.

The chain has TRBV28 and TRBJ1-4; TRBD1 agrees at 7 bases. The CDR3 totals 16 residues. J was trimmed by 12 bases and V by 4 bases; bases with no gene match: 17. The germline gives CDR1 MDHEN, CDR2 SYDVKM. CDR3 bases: TGTGCCAGCAGTTCCCGGAGGGGGCTCCTGTCTGGGGAACTGTTTTTT. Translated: CASSSRRGLLSGELFF.

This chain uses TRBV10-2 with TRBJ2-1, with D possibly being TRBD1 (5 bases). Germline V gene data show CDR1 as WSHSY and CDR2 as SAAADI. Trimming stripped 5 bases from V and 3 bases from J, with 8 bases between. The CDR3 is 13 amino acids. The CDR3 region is CASSPDSYNEQFF. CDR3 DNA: TGCGCCAGCAGTCCAGACAGCTACAATGAGCAGTTCTTC.

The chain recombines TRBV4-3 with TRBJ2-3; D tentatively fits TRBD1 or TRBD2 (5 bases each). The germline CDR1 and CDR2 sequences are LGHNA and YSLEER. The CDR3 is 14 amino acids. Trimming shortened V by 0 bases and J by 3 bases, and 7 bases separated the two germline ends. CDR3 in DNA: TGCGCCAGCAGCCAAGATTGGGGGACAGATACGCAGTATTTT. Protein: CASSQDWGTDTQYF.

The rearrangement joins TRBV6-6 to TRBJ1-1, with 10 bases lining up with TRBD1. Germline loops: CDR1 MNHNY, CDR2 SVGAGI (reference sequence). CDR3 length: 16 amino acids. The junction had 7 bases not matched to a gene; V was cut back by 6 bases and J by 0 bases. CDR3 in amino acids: CASSAGTGVMNTEAFF. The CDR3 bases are TGTGCCAGCAGCGCCGGGACAGGGGTCATGAACACTGAAGCTTTCTTT.

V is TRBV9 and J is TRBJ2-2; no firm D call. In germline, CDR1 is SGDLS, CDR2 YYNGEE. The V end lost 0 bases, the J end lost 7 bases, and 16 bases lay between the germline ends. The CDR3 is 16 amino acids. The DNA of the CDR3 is TGTGCCAGCAGCGTAGTGGCTCCCAAAAGTTTCGGGGAGCTGTTTTTT. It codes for CASSVVAPKSFGELFF. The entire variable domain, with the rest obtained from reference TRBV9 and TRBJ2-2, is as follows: DSGVTQTPKHLITATGQRVTLRCSPRSGDLSVYWYQQSLDQGLQFLIQYYNGEERAKGNILERFSAQQFPDLHSELNLSSLELGDSALYFCASSVVAPKSFGELFFGEGSRLTVL.

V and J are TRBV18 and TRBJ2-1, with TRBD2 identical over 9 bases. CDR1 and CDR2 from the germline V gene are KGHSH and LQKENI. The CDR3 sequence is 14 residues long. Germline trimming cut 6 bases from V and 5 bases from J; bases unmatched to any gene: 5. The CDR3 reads CASSGLAPNNEQFF. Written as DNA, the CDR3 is TGTGCCAGCTCGGGACTAGCTCCTAACAATGAGCAGTTCTTC.

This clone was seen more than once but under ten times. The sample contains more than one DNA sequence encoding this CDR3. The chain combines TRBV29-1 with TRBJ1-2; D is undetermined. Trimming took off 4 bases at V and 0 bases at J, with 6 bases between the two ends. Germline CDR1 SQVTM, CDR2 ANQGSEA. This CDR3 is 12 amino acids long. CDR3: CSVGGANYGYTF. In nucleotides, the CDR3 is TGCAGCGTTGGCGGAGCTAACTATGGCTACACCTTC. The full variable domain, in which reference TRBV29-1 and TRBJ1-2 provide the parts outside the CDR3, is SAVISQKPSRDICQRGTSLTIQCQVDSQVTMMFWYRQQPGQSLTLIATANQGSEATYESGFVIDKFPISRPNLTFSTLTVSNMSPEDSSIYLCSVGGANYGYTFGSGTRLTVV.